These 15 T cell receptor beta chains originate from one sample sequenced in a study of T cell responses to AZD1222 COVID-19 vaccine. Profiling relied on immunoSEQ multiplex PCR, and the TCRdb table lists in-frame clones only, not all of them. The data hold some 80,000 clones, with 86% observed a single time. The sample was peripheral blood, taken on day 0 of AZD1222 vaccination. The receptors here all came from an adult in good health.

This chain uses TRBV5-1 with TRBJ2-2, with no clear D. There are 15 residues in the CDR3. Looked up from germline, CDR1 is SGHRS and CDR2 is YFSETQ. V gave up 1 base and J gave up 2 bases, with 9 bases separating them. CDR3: CASSLSGVNTGELFF. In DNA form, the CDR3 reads TGCGCCAGCAGCTTGTCCGGAGTTAACACCGGGGAGCTGTTTTTT.

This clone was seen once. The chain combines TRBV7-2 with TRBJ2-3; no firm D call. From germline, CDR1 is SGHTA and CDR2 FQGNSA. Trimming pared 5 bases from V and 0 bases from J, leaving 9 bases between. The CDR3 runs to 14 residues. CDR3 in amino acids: CASSLTFSTDTQYF. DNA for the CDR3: TGTGCCAGCAGCCTTACCTTTAGCACAGATACGCAGTATTTT.

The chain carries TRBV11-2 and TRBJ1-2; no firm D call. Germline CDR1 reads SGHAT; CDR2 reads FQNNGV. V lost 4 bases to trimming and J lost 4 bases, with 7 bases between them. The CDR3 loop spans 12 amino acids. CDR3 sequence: CASSSTLYGYTF. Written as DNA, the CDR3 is TGTGCCAGCAGCTCGACTCTCTATGGCTACACCTTC.

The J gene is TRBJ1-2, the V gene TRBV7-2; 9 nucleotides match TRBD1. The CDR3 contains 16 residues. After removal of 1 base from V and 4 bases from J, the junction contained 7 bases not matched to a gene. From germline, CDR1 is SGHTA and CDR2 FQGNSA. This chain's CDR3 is CASSLDPGQGGYGYTF. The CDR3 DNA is TGTGCCAGCAGCTTAGACCCGGGACAGGGTGGCTATGGCTACACCTTC.

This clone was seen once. The CDR3 nucleotides read TGTGCCAGCAGCCCGTGGTTGGGAGATACGCAGTATTTT. Translation: CASSPWLGDTQYF. The V gene is TRBV27, the J gene TRBJ2-3; D not certain. The V gene's germline CDR1 is MNHEY and CDR2 SMNVEV (reference sequence). V was cut by 6 bases and J by 5 bases, with 12 bases left in between. There are 13 residues in the CDR3.

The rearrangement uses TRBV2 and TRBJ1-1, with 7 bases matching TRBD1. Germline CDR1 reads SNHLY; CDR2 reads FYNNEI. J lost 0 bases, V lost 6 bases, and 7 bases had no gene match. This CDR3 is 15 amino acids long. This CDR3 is CASSPRGSVNTEAFF. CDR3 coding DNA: TGTGCCAGCAGCCCCAGGGGGTCGGTGAACACTGAAGCTTTCTTT.

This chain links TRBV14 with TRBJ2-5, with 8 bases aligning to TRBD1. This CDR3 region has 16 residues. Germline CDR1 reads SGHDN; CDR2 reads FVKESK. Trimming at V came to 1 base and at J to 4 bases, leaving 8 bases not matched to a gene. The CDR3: CASSQGQGKRRETQYF. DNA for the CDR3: TGTGCCAGCAGCCAAGGACAGGGGAAGAGAAGAGAGACCCAGTACTTC.

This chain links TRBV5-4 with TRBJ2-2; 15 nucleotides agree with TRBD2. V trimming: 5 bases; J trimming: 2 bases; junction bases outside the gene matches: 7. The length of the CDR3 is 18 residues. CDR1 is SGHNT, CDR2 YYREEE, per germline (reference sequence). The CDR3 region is CASRRRTSGRANTGELFF. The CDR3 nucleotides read TGTGCCAGCAGGAGGCGGACTAGCGGGAGGGCCAACACCGGGGAGCTGTTTTTT.

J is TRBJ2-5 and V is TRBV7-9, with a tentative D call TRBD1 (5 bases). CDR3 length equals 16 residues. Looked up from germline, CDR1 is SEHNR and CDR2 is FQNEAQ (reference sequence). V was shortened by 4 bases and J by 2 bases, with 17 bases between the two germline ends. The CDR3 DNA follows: TGTGCCAGCAGCTCCCATCCCCGGCAGGGACAAGAGACCCAGTACTTC. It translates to CASSSHPRQGQETQYF.

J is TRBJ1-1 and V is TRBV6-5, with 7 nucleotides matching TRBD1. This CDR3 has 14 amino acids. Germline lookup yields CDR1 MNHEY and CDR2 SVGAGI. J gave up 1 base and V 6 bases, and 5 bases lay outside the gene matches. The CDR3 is CASSQGQTNTEAFF. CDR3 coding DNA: TGTGCCAGCAGCCAGGGACAGACGAACACTGAAGCTTTCTTT.

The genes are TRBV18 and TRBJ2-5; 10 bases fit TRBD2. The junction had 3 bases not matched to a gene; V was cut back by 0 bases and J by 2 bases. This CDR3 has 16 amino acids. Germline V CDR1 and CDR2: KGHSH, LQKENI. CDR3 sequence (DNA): TGTGCCAGCTCACCACCGCCTAGCGGGGGTCAAGAGACCCAGTACTTC. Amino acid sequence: CASSPPPSGGQETQYF.

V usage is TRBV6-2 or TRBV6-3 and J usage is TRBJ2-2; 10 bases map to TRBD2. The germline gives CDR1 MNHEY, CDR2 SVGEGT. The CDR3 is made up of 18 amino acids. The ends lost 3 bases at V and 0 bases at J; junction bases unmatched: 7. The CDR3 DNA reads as TGTGCCAGCAGTTATTGGACTAGCGGCAGACCGAACACCGGGGAGCTGTTTTTT. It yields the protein CASSYWTSGRPNTGELFF.

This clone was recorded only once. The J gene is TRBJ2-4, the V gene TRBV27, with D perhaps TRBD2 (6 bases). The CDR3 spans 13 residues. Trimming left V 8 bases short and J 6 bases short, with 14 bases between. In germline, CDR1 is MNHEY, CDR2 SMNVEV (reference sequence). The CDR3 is CASGRDRVNIQYF. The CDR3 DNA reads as TGTGCCAGCGGGCGGGATCGGGTAAACATTCAGTACTTC.

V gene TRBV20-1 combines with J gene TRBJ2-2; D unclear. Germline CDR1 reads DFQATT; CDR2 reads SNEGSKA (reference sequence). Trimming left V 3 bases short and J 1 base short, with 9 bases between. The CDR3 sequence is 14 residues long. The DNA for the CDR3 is TGCAGTGCTAGTCGGGTAGAGAACACCGGGGAGCTGTTTTTT. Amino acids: CSASRVENTGELFF.

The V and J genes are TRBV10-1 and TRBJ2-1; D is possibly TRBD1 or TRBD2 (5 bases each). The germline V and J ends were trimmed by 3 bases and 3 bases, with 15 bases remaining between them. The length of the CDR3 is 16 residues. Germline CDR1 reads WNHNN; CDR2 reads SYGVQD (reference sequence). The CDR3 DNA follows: TGCGCCAGCAGTGACCTCCGGGACCCTTTCTACAATGAGCAGTTCTTC. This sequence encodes CASSDLRDPFYNEQFF.